The 3 T cell receptor beta chains below come from one sample, sequenced in a study of T cell repertoires in cytomegalovirus infection. For these TCRs, the target antigens are not known. MiXCR, run by TCRdb on the reads, gives a single entry per CDR3 protein. The data show roughly 990,000 distinct CDR3 sequences, roughly 31% seen once. Sequenced material: cultured CD8+ T cells from PBMCs, taken from culture after CMV antigen stimulation. The source is a human donor in good health (CMV status not recorded). Some clones in this sample may be carry-over from other donors' samples.

The chain is built from TRBV5-4 and TRBJ2-7; 8 bases agree with TRBD2. This CDR3 is 15 amino acids long. J was trimmed by 0 bases and V by 3 bases; bases with no gene match: 5. Germline lookup yields CDR1 SGHNT and CDR2 YYREEE (reference sequence). The DNA for the CDR3 is TGTGCCAGCAGCTCTGGGGGGACTAGCTCCTACGAGCAGTACTTC. It codes for CASSSGGTSSYEQYF.

V and J are TRBV7-9 and TRBJ1-2; D uncertain. Germline V gene data show CDR1 as SEHNR and CDR2 as FQNEAQ (reference sequence). The CDR3 extends over 15 amino acids. Trimming cost V 4 bases and J 6 bases, with 18 bases left between them. The chain's CDR3 is CASSSSLALDDGYTF. Here the CDR3 DNA reads TGTGCCAGCAGCTCTTCACTGGCCCTAGATGATGGCTACACCTTC.

The rearrangement joins TRBV27 to TRBJ2-2, with D perhaps assigned TRBD1 or TRBD2 (5 bases each). V lost 6 bases to trimming and J lost 5 bases, with 13 bases between them. Germline loops: CDR1 MNHEY, CDR2 SMNVEV (reference sequence). The CDR3 consists of 14 residues. The CDR3 nucleotides read TGTGCCAGCAGAGTGGGGGTAGGGACCGGGGAGCTGTTTTTT. Translation gives CASRVGVGTGELFF.